Below, 3 T cell receptor beta chains from the same sample are listed, as sequenced in a study of blood T cell repertoires in COVID-19. Clones were read by immunoSEQ multiplex PCR, and TCRdb kept only the in-frame ones, dropping some. The sample has about 95,000 clones; around 90% are singletons. The sequenced sample consisted of peripheral blood. These receptors were taken from a man in his fifties or sixties with COVID-19, enrolled during active disease.

This clone has only a few counts. The chain joins TRBV28 to TRBJ1-5; a possible D gene is TRBD1 (5 bases). V gave up 1 base and J gave up 3 bases, with 13 bases separating them. There are 16 residues in the CDR3. CDR1 is MDHEN, CDR2 SYDVKM, per germline. CDR3 residues: CASSLFPRALNQPQHF. CDR3 in DNA: TGTGCCAGCAGTTTATTCCCCAGGGCCCTCAATCAGCCCCAGCATTTT.

The genes are TRBV7-3 and TRBJ2-1, with TRBD1 matching 8 bases. Losses at the gene ends were 1 base for V and 3 bases for J; bases not matched to a gene: 8. CDR1 SGHTA and CDR2 FQGTGA come from the germline V gene. CDR3 length equals 17 residues. CDR3 DNA sequence: TGTGCCAGCAGCTTAAAGTGGTCGGGACAGGACTACAATGAGCAGTTCTTC. This codes for CASSLKWSGQDYNEQFF.

The chain is built from TRBV7-9 and TRBJ2-5, with 8 bases that match TRBD1. This CDR3 comprises 14 residues. The V and J ends lost 3 bases and 5 bases, in that order; junction bases with no gene match: 5. CDR1 is SEHNR, CDR2 FQNEAQ, per germline (reference sequence). The CDR3 sequence: CASSLDRASETQYF. In DNA form, the CDR3 reads TGTGCCAGCAGCTTGGACAGGGCTTCCGAGACCCAGTACTTC.